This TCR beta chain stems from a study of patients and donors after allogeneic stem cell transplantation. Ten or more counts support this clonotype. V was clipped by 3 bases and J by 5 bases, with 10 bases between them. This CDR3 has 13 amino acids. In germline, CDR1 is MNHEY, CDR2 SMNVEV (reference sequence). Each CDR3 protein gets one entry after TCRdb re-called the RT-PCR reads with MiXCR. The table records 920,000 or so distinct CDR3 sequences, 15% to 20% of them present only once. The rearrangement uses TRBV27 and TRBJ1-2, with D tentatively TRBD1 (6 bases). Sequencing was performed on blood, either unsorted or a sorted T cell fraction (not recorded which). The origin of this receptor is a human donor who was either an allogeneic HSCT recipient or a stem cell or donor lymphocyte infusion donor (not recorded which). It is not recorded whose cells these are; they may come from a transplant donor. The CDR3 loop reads CASSLVGGYGYTF. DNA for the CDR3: TGTGCCAGCAGTTTGGTAGGGGGATATGGCTACACCTTC.